This record covers a single TCR beta chain. Losses at the gene ends were 8 bases for V and 3 bases for J; bases not matched to a gene: 9. Germline V gives CDR1 SNHLY, CDR2 FYNNEI. CDR3 size: 15 residues. This record belongs to a study of control samples from healthy donors and cancer patients. Sequencing used immunoSEQ multiplex PCR; TCRdb keeps in-frame clones, though not all of them. In the table there are about 170,000 clones, more than 85% of which are singletons. The genes are TRBV2 and TRBJ1-4; the match to TRBD1 covers 7 bases. This clonotype was sampled from a woman aged 35 to 49 in good health. Sequencing input: blood. CDR3 nucleotides: TGTGCCAGCCGTCTGATGGGACAGCCTAATGAAAAACTGTTTTTT. Protein product: CASRLMGQPNEKLFF.